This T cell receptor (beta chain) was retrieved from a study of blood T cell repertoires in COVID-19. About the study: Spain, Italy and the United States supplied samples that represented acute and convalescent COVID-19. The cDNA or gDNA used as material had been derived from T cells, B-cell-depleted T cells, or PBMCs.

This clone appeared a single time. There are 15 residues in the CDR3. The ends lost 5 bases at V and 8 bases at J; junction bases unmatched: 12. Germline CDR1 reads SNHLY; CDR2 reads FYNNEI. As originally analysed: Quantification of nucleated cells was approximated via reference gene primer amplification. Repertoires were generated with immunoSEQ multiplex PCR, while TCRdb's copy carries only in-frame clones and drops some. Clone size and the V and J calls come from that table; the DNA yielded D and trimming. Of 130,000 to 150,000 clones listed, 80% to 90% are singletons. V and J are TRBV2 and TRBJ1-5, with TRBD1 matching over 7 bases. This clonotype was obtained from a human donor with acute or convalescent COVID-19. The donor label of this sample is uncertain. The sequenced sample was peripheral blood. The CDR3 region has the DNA TGTGCCAGCAGTCATACCCAGGGGGGTAGCGAGCCCCAGCATTTT. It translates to CASSHTQGGSEPQHF.